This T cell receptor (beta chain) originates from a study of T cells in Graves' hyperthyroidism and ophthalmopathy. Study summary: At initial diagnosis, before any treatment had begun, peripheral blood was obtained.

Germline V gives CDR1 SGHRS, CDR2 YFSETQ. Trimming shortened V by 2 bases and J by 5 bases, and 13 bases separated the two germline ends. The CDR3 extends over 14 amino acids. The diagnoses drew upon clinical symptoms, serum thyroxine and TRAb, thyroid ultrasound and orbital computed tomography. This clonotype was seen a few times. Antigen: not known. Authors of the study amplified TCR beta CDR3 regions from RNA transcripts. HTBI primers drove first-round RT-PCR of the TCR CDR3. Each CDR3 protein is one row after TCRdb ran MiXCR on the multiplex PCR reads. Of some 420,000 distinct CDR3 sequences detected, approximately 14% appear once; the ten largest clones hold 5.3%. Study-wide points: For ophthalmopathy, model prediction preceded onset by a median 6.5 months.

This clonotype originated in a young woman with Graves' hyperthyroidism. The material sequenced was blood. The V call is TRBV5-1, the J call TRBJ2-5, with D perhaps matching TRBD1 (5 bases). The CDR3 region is CASSFDRGLETQYF. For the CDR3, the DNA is TGCGCCAGCAGCTTTGATAGGGGCTTGGAGACCCAGTACTTC.